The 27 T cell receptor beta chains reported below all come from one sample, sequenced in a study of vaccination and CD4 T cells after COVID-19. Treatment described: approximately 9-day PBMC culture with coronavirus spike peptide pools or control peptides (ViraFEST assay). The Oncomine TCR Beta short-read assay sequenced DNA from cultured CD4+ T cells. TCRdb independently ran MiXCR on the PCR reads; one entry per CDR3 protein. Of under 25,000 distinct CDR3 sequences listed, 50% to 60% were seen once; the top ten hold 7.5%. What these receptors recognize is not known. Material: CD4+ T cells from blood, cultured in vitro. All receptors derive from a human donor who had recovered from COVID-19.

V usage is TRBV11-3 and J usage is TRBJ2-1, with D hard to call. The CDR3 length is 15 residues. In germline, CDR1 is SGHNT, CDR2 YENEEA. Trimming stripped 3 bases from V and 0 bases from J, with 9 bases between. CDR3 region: CASSFAALSYNEQFF. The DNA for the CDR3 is TGTGCCAGCAGCTTTGCTGCACTCTCCTACAATGAGCAGTTCTTC.

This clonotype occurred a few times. The CDR3 sequence is CASSLSYFGARQGASRYGNQPQHF. The DNA of the CDR3 is TGTGCCAGCAGCTTATCTTACTTTGGGGCTAGACAGGGGGCGTCGAGGTATGGCAATCAGCCCCAGCATTTT. The chain recombines TRBV7-9 with TRBJ1-5, with 10 positions matching TRBD1. Germline V lookup: CDR1 SEHNR, CDR2 FQNEAQ (reference sequence). This CDR3 has 24 amino acids. The ends lost 2 bases at V and 2 bases at J; junction bases unmatched: 27.

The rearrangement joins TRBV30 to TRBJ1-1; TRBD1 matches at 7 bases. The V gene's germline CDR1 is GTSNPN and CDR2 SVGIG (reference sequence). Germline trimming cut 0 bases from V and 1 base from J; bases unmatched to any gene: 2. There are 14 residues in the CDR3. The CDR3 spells CAWSVAGGNTEAFF. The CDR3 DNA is TGTGCCTGGAGTGTGGCAGGGGGGAACACTGAAGCTTTCTTT.

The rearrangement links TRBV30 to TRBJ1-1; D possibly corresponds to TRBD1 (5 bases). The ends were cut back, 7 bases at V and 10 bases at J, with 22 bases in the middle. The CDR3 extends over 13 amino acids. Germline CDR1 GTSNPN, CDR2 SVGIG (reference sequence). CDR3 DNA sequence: TGTGCCTTAACCCGGGACCCCCCTTTAGCAGCTTTCTTT. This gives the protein CALTRDPPLAAFF.

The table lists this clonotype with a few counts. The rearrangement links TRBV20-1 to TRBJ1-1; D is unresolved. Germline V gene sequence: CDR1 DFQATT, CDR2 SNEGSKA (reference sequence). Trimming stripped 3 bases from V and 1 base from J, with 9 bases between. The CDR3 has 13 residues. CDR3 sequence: CSARTDPNTEAFF. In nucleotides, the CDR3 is TGCAGTGCTAGGACGGACCCGAACACTGAAGCTTTCTTT.

In DNA, the CDR3 is TGCGCCAGCAGTGCCGCCGATGGTCAGCCCCAGCATTTT. This gives the protein CASSAADGQPQHF. The chain joins TRBV10-1 to TRBJ1-5; D is ambiguous. Trimming cost V 4 bases and J 6 bases, with 10 bases left between them. Germline V gene lookup returns CDR1 WNHNN and CDR2 SYGVQD (reference sequence). The CDR3 extends over 13 amino acids.

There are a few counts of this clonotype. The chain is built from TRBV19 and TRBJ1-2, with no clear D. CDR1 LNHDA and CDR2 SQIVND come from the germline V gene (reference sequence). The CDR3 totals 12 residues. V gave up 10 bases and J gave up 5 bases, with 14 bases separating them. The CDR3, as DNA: TGTGCCATTTGGAGTGGAGGGTATGGCTACACCTTC. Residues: CAIWSGGYGYTF. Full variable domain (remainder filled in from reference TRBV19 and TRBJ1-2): DGGITQSPKYLFRKEGQNVTLSCEQNLNHDAMYWYRQDPGQGLRLIYYSQIVNDFQKGDIAEGYSVSREKKESFPLTVTSAQKNPTAFYLCAIWSGGYGYTFGSGTRLTVV.

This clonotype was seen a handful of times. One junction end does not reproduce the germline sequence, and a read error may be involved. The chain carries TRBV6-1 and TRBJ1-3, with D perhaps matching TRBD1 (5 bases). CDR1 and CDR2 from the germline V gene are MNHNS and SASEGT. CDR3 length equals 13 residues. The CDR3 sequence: CASRVGTGNTIYF. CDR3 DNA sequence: TGTGCCAGCCGAGTAGGGACTGGAAATACCATATATTTT.

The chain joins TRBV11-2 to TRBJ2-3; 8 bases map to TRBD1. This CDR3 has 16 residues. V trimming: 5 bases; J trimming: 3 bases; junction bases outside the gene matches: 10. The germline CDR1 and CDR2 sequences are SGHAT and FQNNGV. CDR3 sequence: CASSPQRTGGTDTQYF. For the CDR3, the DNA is TGTGCCAGCAGCCCACAACGTACAGGGGGGACAGATACGCAGTATTTT.

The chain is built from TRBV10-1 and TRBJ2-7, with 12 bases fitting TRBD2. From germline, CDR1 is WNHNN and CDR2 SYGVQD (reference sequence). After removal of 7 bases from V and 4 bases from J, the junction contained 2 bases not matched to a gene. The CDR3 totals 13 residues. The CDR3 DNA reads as TGCGCCAGCAATCTAGCGGGAGGGTACGAGCAGTACTTC. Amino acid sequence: CASNLAGGYEQYF.

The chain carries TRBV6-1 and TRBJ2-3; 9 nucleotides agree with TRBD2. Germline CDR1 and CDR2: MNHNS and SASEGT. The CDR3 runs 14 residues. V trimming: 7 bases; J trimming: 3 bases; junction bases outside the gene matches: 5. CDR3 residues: CASKAGGPTDTQYF. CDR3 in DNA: TGTGCCAGCAAGGCGGGAGGGCCGACAGATACGCAGTATTTT.

In nucleotides, the CDR3 is TGTGCCAGCAGTTCGCCTAGGACGGCCTATGGCTACACCTTC. Residues: CASSSPRTAYGYTF. This chain links TRBV6-5 with TRBJ1-2; D uncertain. Germline V gene lookup returns CDR1 MNHEY and CDR2 SVGAGI. The V and J ends lost 4 bases and 4 bases respectively, with 13 bases between them. The CDR3 consists of 14 residues.

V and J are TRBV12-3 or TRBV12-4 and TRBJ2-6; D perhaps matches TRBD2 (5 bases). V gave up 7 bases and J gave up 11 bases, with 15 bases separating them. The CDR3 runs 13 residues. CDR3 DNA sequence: TGTGCCAGCACCAACCTCCGAGGGCACGTCCTGACTTTC. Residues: CASTNLRGHVLTF.

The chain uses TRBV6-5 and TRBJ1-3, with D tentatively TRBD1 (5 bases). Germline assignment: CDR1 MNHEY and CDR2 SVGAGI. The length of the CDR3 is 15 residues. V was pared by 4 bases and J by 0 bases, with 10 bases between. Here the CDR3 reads CASSSQGSSGNTIYF. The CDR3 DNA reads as TGTGCCAGCAGTTCTCAGGGAAGCTCTGGAAACACCATATATTTT.

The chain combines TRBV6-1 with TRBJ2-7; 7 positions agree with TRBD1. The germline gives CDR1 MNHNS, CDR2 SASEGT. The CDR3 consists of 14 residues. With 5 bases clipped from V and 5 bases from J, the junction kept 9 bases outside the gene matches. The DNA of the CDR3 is TGTGCCAGCAGTCGTGGGACAGACAGCGACGAGCAGTACTTC. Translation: CASSRGTDSDEQYF.

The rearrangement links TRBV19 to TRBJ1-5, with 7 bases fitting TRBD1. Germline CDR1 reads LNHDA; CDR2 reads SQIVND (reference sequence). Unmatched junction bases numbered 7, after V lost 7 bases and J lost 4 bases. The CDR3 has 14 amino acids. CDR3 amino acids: CASKPVTGNQPQHF. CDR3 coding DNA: TGTGCCAGTAAACCAGTGACAGGGAATCAGCCCCAGCATTTT. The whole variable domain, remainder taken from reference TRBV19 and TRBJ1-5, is DGGITQSPKYLFRKEGQNVTLSCEQNLNHDAMYWYRQDPGQGLRLIYYSQIVNDFQKGDIAEGYSVSREKKESFPLTVTSAQKNPTAFYLCASKPVTGNQPQHFGDGTRLSIL.

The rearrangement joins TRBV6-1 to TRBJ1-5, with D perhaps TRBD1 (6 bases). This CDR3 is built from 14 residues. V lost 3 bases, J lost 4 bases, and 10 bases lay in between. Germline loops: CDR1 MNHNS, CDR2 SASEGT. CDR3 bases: TGTGCCAGCAGTGACAGAGGGGGGAATCAGCCCCAGCATTTT. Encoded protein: CASSDRGGNQPQHF.

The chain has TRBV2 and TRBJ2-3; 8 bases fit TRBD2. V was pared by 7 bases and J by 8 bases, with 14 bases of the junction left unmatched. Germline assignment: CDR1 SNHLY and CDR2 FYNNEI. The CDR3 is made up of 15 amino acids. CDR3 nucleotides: TGTGCCAGCACACTAGCGGCTACCCTTTCCGGTACGCAGTATTTT. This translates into CASTLAATLSGTQYF.

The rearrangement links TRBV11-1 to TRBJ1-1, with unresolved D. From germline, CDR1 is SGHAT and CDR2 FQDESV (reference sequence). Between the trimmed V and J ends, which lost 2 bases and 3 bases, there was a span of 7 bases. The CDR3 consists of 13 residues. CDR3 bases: TGTGCCAGCAGCTTAAGGCCTGACACTGAAGCTTTCTTT. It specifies CASSLRPDTEAFF.

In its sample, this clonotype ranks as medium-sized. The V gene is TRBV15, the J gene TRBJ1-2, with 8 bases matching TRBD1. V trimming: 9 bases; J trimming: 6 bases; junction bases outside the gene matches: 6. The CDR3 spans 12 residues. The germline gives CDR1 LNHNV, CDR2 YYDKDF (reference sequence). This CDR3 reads CATRTGNDGYTF. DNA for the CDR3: TGTGCCACGCGGACAGGGAATGATGGCTACACCTTC.

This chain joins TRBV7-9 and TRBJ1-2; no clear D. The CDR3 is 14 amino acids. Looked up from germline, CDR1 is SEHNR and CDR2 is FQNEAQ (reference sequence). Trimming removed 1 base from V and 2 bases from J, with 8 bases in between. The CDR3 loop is CASSLVGRNYGYTF. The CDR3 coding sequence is TGTGCCAGCAGCTTAGTTGGACGGAACTATGGCTACACCTTC.

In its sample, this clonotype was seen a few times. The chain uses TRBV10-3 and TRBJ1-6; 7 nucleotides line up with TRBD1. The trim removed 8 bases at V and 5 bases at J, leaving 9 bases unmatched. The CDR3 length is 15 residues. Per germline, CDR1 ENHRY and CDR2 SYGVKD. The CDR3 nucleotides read TGTGCCATCCGAGGACAGGTCCTGGATAATTCACCCCTCCACTTT. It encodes CAIRGQVLDNSPLHF.

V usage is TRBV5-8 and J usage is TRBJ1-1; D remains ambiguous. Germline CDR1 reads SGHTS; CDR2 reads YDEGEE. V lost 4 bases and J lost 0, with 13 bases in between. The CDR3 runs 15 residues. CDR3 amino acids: CASSRSPTLNTEAFF. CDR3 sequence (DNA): TGTGCCAGCAGCAGAAGCCCCACTTTGAACACTGAAGCTTTCTTT.

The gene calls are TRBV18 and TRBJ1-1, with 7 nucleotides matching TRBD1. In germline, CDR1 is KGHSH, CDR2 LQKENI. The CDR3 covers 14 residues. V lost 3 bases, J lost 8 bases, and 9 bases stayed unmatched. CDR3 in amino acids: CASSPGQDGTEAFF. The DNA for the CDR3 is TGTGCCAGCTCACCTGGACAGGATGGTACAGAAGCTTTCTTT.

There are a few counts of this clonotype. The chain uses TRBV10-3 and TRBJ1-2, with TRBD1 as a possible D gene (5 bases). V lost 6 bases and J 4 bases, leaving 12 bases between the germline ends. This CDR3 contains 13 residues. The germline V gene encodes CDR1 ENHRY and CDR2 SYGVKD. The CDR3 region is CAISDDSFYGYTF. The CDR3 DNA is TGTGCCATCAGCGATGACAGCTTCTATGGCTACACCTTC.

The CDR3 DNA follows: TGTGCCAGCAGGCTCAGGGGTTTAGACTATGGCTACACCTTC. Protein sequence: CASRLRGLDYGYTF. This sequence joins TRBV28 and TRBJ1-2; D might be TRBD1 (6 bases). V shed 6 bases and J shed 3 bases, with 14 bases lying between them. The CDR3 sequence is 14 residues long. Germline V gene sequence: CDR1 MDHEN, CDR2 SYDVKM.

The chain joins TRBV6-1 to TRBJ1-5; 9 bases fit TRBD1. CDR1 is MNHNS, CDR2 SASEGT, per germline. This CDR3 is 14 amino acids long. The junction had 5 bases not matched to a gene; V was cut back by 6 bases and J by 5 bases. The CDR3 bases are TGTGCCAGCAGCCCCGACAGGGGGGATCAGCCCCAGCATTTT. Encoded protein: CASSPDRGDQPQHF.